This is a list of T cell receptor beta chains from one sample in a study of beta chain features in type 1 diabetes. Using immunoSEQ multiplex PCR, the repertoire was profiled, and TCRdb retains in-frame clones only, with some absent. Here the sample spans approximately 400,000 clones, roughly 16% being singletons. The sequencing sample was made of naive CD4+ T cells from blood. Source of these receptors: a woman younger than 30 in good health. Each CDR3 is given with its conserved first and last residue. The D gene is left open where the match is weak. Clone size is shown for a subset of rows, as once, few, many or a class of expanded clone.

CDR3,DNA,V,D,J,size
CSVESQGGTEAFF,TGCAGCGTTGAATCTCAGGGAGGGACTGAAGCTTTCTTT,TRBV29-1,-,TRBJ1-1,-
CSVARFSVAFF,TGCAGCGTTGCTCGTTTTAGTGTAGCTTTCTTT,TRBV29-1,-,TRBJ1-1,few
CASTAGGSTDTQYF,TGCGCCAGCACAGCGGGGGGAAGCACAGATACGCAGTATTTT,TRBV5-1,TRBD2,TRBJ2-3,few
CASRLAGFREQYF,TGTGCCAGCAGACTTGCAGGGTTCCGAGAGCAGTACTTC,TRBV6-5,-,TRBJ2-7,few
CASSLVWAGYTF,TGTGCCAGCAGTTTAGTATGGGCTGGCTACACCTTC,TRBV28,-,TRBJ1-2,few
CASSLDQGPNNEQFF,TGTGCCAGCAGCTTAGACCAGGGTCCGAACAATGAGCAGTTCTTC,TRBV11-3,-,TRBJ2-1,few
CAWSVRNEQFF,TGTGCCTGGAGTGTTAGAAATGAGCAGTTCTTC,TRBV30,-,TRBJ2-1,-
CASRVFGGREETQYF,TGTGCCAGCAGAGTCTTTGGTGGGAGAGAAGAGACCCAGTACTTC,TRBV6-1,-,TRBJ2-5,-
CASSSNWFPREQFF,TGTGCCAGCAGTTCTAACTGGTTCCCACGGGAGCAGTTCTTC,TRBV28,-,TRBJ2-1,few
CASSRRQRNQPQHF,TGTGCCAGCAGCCGAAGACAGCGCAATCAGCCCCAGCATTTT,TRBV5-6,-,TRBJ1-5,-
CASSPRGNANTGELFF,TGTGCCAGCTCACCAAGGGGAAACGCGAACACCGGGGAGCTGTTTTTT,TRBV18,-,TRBJ2-2,-
CASSSRLPGQVSLAEEETQYF,TGTGCCAGCAGTTCTCGCTTGCCGGGACAGGTTTCCCTGGCGGAGGAAGAGACCCAGTACTTC,TRBV28,TRBD1,TRBJ2-5,-
CASSPLGGGGEQYF,TGTGCCAGCAGCCCCCTGGGCGGGGGTGGCGAGCAGTACTTC,TRBV7-9,TRBD2,TRBJ2-7,few
CASSLVTGVRTDTQYF,TGCGCCAGCAGCTTGGTTACAGGGGTGAGGACAGATACGCAGTATTTT,TRBV5-1,TRBD1,TRBJ2-3,-
CASSDSGREGQYF,TGTGCCAGCAGTGACTCTGGCAGGGAAGGCCAGTACTTC,TRBV6-4,-,TRBJ2-5,-
CSALQGASSYNEQFF,TGCAGCGCCCTACAGGGGGCGAGCTCCTACAATGAGCAGTTCTTC,TRBV29-1,TRBD1,TRBJ2-1,-
CAWSEGAGNQPQHF,TGTGCCTGGAGTGAGGGGGCTGGCAATCAGCCCCAGCATTTT,TRBV30,TRBD1,TRBJ1-5,-
CASSYSSLAGVQTQYF,TGTGCCAGCAGTTACTCGTCTCTAGCGGGAGTGCAGACCCAGTACTTC,TRBV6-5,TRBD2,TRBJ2-5,-
CASSESRLAGVATRQYF,TGTGCCAGCAGTGAATCCCGACTAGCGGGAGTCGCAACGAGGCAGTATTTT,TRBV25-1,TRBD2,TRBJ2-3,few
CASSRTGYEQYF,TGTGCCAGCAGCAGGACAGGCTACGAGCAGTACTTC,TRBV28,TRBD1,TRBJ2-7,-
CSVRLWSRRGNNYGYTF,TGCAGCGTGCGTCTATGGAGTAGACGAGGGAATAACTATGGCTACACCTTC,TRBV29-1,-,TRBJ1-2,-
CASSLRPLAGANTGELFF,TGTGCCAGCAGCTTGAGGCCCCTAGCGGGGGCGAACACCGGGGAGCTGTTTTTT,TRBV7-9,TRBD2,TRBJ2-2,-
CASSGGTSGRPNNEQFF,TGTGCCAGCAGTGGCGGAACTAGCGGGAGACCCAACAATGAGCAGTTCTTC,TRBV6-1,TRBD2,TRBJ2-1,few
CAWSDPGLAGGWDTGELFF,TGTGCCTGGAGTGATCCAGGACTAGCGGGAGGGTGGGACACCGGGGAGCTGTTTTTT,TRBV30,TRBD2,TRBJ2-2,few
CAITKSRGLAKGNEQFF,TGTGCCATCACGAAATCGCGGGGACTAGCGAAAGGCAATGAGCAGTTCTTC,TRBV13,TRBD2,TRBJ2-1,few
CASSPGTGYTEAFF,TGTGCCAGCAGCCCCGGGACAGGGTACACTGAAGCTTTCTTT,TRBV6-6,TRBD1,TRBJ1-1,few
CASSVGGEDEKLFF,TGTGCCAGCAGTGTAGGGGGCGAGGATGAAAAACTGTTTTTT,TRBV28,TRBD1,TRBJ1-4,-
CASSIRVSGTTQYF,TGTGCCAGCAGCATCAGGGTTAGTGGAACAACGCAGTATTTT,TRBV7-9,-,TRBJ2-3,few
CASSLVLAGELEQYF,TGCGCCAGCAGCTTGGTACTAGCGGGTGAGTTGGAGCAGTACTTC,TRBV5-1,TRBD2,TRBJ2-7,few
CASSSKVTSGSPYEQYF,TGTGCCAGCAGTTCCAAGGTAACTAGCGGTTCGCCCTACGAGCAGTACTTC,TRBV28,TRBD2,TRBJ2-7,-